These T cell receptor beta chains were read from a single sample in a study of Ad26.COV2.S vaccination and SARS-CoV-2 variants. Only in-frame clones appear in the TCRdb table, and some are missing; sequencing was by immunoSEQ multiplex PCR. The data show some 520,000 clones, roughly 89% seen once. The sequencing here drew on peripheral blood, taken in a trial of Ad26.COV2.S vaccine versus placebo. The receptors derive from a person between 18 and 65 years old who received the Ad26.COV2.S COVID-19 vaccine or a placebo. Both conserved end residues are part of each CDR3. D genes are given only for firm matches. For some rows the clone size is stated as once, few or many, or as a class when expanded; others skip it.

TRBV7-2	NA	TRBD2	TRBJ2-3	TGTGCCAGCAGCTTAGGTACCGGGACTATTGGCACAGATACGCAGTATTTT	CASSLGTGTIGTDTQYF
TRBV5-6	NA	NA	TRBJ2-5	TGTGCCAGCAGCTTGCCCAGGGACTTTAGGGAGACCCAGTACTTC	CASSLPRDFRETQYF
TRBV5-4	once	TRBD2	TRBJ2-1	TGTGCCAGCAGTCTCTCCGGGGGGACCTACAATGAGCAGTTCTTC	CASSLSGGTYNEQFF
TRBV7-9	NA	NA	TRBJ2-7	TGTGCCAGCGGCCGAGGGGGAGGAACCCACGAGCAGTACTTC	CASGRGGGTHEQYF
TRBV15	NA	TRBD1	TRBJ2-2	TGTGCCACCAGGCCGGGACAGGGGGCGACCGGGGTAGAGCTGTTTTTT	CATRPGQGATGVELFF
TRBV5-1	NA	NA	TRBJ1-1	TGCGCCAGCAGCTTGGAGGGGGTGAACACTGAAGCTTTCTTT	CASSLEGVNTEAFF
TRBV30	few	NA	TRBJ2-1	TGTGCCTGGAGTCCCCTTTCGGTCGCCCCGAGCTCCTACAATGAGCAGTTCTTC	CAWSPLSVAPSSYNEQFF
TRBV25-1	NA	NA	TRBJ1-5	TGTGCCAGCAGTGCCCAGGGAAATAGCAATCAGCCCCAGCATTTT	CASSAQGNSNQPQHF
TRBV7-9	NA	NA	TRBJ1-2	TGTGCCAGCAGCTACGTCTCTGAACAGGGATACGGCTACACCTTC	CASSYVSEQGYGYTF
TRBV5-4	NA	TRBD1	TRBJ2-7	TGTGCCAGCAGCTACAGGGGTGCCTACGAGCAGTACTTC	CASSYRGAYEQYF